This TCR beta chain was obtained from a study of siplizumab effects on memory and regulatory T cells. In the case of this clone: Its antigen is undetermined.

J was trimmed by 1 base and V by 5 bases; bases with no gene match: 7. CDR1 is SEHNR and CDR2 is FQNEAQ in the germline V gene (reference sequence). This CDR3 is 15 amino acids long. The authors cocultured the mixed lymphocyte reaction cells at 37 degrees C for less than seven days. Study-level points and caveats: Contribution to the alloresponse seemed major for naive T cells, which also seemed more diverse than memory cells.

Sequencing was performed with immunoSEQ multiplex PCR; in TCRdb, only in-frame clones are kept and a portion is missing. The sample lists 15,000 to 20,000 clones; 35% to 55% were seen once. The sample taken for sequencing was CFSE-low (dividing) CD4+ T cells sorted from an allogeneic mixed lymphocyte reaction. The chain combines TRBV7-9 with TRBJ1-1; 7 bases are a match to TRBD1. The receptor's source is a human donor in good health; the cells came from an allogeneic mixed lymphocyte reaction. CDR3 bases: TGTGCCAGCAGCAAGACAGGGATTGAGAACACTGAAGCTTTCTTT. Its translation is CASSKTGIENTEAFF.